This T cell receptor (beta chain) was captured by sequencing in a study of T cells in Graves' hyperthyroidism and ophthalmopathy. V shed 5 bases, J shed 7 bases, and the junction held 11 bases outside the gene matches. From germline, CDR1 is MNHEY and CDR2 SMNVEV (reference sequence). This CDR3 contains 16 residues. The source material, RNA transcripts, was used to amplify TCR beta CDR3 regions. The HTBI primer set served for first-round RT-PCR of the TCR CDR3. TCRdb re-derived calls from the multiplex PCR reads in MiXCR, one entry per CDR3 protein. The table records approximately 710,000 distinct CDR3 sequences, roughly 17% of them present only once. This clonotype was observed at least ten times.

The genes are TRBV27 and TRBJ2-2; TRBD1 agrees at 9 bases. This receptor was identified in a man between 45 and 60 years old with Graves' hyperthyroidism. The sequenced sample consisted of blood. DNA for the CDR3: TGTGCCAGCAGTCCGGGACAGGGCTACGCGAACGGGGAGCTGTTTTTT. Its translation is CASSPGQGYANGELFF.